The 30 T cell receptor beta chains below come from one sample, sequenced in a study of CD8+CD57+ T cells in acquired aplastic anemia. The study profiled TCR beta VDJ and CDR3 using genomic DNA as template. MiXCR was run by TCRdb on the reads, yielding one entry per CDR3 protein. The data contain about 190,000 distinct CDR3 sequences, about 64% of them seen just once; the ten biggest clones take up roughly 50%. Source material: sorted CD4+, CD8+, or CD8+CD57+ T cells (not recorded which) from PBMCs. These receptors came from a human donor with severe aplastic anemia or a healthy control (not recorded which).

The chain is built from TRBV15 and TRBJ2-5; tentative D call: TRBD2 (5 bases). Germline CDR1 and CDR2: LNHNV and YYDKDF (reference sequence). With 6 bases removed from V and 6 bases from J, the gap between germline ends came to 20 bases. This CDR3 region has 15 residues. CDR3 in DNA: TGTGCCACCAGTCCAGACGGGGTGGTCGTGAAGACCCAGTACTTC. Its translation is CATSPDGVVVKTQYF.

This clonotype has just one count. Written as DNA, the CDR3 is TGTGCCACTCAATTAAGTAACACTGAAGCTTTCTTT. This gives the protein CATQLSNTEAFF. The gene calls are TRBV7-2 and TRBJ1-1; D remains unclear. This CDR3 region has 12 residues. Looked up from germline, CDR1 is SGHTA and CDR2 is FQGNSA. V gave up 10 bases and J gave up 2 bases, with 11 bases separating them.

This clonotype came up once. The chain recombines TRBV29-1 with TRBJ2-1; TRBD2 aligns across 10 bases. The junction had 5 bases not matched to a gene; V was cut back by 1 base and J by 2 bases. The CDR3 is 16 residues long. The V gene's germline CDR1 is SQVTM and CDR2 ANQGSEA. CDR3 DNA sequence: TGCAGCGTTGAAGGCGTTAGCGGGAGGCCCTACAATGAGCAGTTCTTC. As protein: CSVEGVSGRPYNEQFF.

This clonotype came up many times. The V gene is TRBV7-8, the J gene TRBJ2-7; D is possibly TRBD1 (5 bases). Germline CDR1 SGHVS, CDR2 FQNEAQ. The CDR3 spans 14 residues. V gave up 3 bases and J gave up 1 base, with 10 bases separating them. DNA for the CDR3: TGTGCCAGCAGCTTTGGGGCAGCATCCTACGAGCAGTACTTC. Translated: CASSFGAASYEQYF.

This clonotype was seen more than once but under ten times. CDR3 in amino acids: CASSVGGSGETQYF. The CDR3 nucleotides are TGTGCCAGCAGTGTGGGGGGTTCTGGAGAGACCCAGTACTTC. The chain is built from TRBV2 and TRBJ2-5, with TRBD2 as a possible D gene (6 bases). Germline values: CDR1 SNHLY, CDR2 FYNNEI. The CDR3 loop spans 14 amino acids. Trimming took off 4 bases at V and 4 bases at J, with 13 bases between the two ends.

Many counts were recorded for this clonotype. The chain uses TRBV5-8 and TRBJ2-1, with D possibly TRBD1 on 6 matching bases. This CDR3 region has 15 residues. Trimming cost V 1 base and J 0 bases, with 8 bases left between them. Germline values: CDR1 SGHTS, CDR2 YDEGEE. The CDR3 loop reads CASSLTGPSYNEQFF. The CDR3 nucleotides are TGTGCCAGCAGCTTGACAGGGCCCTCCTACAATGAGCAGTTCTTC. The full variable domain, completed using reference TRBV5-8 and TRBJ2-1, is EAGVTQSPTHLIKTRGQQATLRCSPISGHTSVYWYQQALGLGLQFLLWYDEGEERNRGNFPPRFSGRQFPNYSSELNVNALELEDSALYLCASSLTGPSYNEQFFGPGTRLTVL.

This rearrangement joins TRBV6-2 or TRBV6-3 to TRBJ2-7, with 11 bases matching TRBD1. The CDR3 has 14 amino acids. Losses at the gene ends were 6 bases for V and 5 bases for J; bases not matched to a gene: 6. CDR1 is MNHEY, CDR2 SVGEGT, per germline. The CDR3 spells CASSQGQGVDEQYF. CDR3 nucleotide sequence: TGTGCCAGCAGCCAGGGACAGGGGGTCGACGAGCAGTACTTC.

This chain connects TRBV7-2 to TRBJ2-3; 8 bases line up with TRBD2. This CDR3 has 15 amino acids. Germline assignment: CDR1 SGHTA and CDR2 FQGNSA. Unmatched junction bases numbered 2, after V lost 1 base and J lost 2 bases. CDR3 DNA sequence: TGTGCCAGCAGCTTAGTACTAGCGGTCACAGATACGCAGTATTTT. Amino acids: CASSLVLAVTDTQYF.

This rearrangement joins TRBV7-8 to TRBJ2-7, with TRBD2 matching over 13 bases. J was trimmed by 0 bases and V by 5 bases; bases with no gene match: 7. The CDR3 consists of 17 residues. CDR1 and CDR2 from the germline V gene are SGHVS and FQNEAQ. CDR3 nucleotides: TGTGCCAGCAGCCAGACTAGCGGGGGGACTAGCTCCTACGAGCAGTACTTC. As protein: CASSQTSGGTSSYEQYF. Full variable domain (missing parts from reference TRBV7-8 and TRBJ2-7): GAGVSQSPRYKVAKRGQDVALRCDPISGHVSLFWYQQALGQGPEFLTYFQNEAQLDKSGLPSDRFFAERPEGSVSTLKIQRTQQEDSAVYLCASSQTSGGTSSYEQYFGPGTRLTVT.

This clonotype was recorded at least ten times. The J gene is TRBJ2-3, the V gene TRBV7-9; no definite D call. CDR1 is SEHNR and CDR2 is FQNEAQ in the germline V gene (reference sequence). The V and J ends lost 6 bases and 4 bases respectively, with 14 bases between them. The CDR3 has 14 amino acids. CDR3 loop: CASSTDHNADTQYF. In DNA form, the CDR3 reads TGTGCCAGCAGTACGGACCACAACGCAGATACGCAGTATTTT.

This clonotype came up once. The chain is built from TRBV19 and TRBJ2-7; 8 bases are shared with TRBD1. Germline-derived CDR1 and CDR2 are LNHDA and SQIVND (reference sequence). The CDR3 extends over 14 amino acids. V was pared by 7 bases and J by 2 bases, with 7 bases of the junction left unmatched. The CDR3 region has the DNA TGTGCCAGTACCCCCGGGACAGGAGCCTACGAGCAGTACTTC. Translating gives CASTPGTGAYEQYF.

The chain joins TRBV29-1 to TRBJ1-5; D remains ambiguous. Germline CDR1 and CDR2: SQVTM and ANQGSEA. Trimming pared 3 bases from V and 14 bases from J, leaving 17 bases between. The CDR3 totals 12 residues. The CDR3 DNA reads TGCAGCGTTGAGGGCGGTAGCTCCTACGAGCATTTT. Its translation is CSVEGGSSYEHF.

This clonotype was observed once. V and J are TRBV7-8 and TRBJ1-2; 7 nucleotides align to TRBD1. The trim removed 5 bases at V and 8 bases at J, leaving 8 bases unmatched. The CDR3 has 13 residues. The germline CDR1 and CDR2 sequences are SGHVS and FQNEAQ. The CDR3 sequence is CASSQRTGWGYTF. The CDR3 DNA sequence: TGTGCCAGCAGCCAGAGGACAGGATGGGGCTACACCTTC.

CDR3 region: CAISSEQTTDTQYF. CDR3 in DNA: TGTGCCATCAGTTCTGAGCAGACCACAGATACGCAGTATTTT. V usage is TRBV10-3 and J usage is TRBJ2-3; no clear D gene. This CDR3 is 14 amino acids long. CDR1 is ENHRY and CDR2 is SYGVKD in the germline V gene. V was pared by 5 bases and J by 2 bases, with 11 bases between.

CDR3 bases: TGTGCCAGCAGTCGTAGGGGAAAGGGTAAAGGGGAGACCCAGTACTTC. It is translated as CASSRRGKGKGETQYF. The rearrangement uses TRBV2 and TRBJ2-5, with TRBD1 as a possible D gene (5 bases). Germline assignment: CDR1 SNHLY and CDR2 FYNNEI. The V end was cut by 5 bases, the J end by 5 bases, with 21 bases between. The CDR3 is 16 amino acids.

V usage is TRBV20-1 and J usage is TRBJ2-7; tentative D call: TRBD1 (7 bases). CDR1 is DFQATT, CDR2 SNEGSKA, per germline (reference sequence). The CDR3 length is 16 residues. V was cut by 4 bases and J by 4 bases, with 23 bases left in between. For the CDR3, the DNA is TGCAGTGCTAACCCACGGACAGGTTGGGCGGGATACGAGCAGTACTTC. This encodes CSANPRTGWAGYEQYF.

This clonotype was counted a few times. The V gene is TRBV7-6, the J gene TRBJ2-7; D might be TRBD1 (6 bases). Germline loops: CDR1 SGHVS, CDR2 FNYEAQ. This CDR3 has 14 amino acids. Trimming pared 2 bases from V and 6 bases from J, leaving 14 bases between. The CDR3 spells CASSLRPGDGEQYF. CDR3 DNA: TGTGCCAGCAGCTTACGGCCAGGGGACGGCGAGCAGTACTTC.

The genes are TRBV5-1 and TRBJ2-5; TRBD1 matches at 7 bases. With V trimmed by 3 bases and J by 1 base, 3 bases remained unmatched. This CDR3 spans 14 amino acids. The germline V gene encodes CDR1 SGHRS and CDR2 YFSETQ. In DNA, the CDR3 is TGCGCCAGCAGCTCGGGACAGCTCCAAGAGACCCAGTACTTC. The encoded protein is CASSSGQLQETQYF.

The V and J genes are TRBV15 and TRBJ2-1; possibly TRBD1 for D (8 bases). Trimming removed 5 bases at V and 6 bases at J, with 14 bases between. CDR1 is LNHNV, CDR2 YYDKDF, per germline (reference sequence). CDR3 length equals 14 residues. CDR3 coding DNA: TGTGCCACCAGCTTACAGGGGGGGAGCAATGAGCAGTTCTTC. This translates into CATSLQGGSNEQFF.

The CDR3 spells CASSSPSVDTQYF. As DNA, the CDR3 is TGTGCCAGCAGCTCCCCGTCGGTAGATACGCAGTATTTT. This sequence joins TRBV7-9 and TRBJ2-3; D ambiguous. The V end lost 4 bases, the J end lost 5 bases, and 10 bases lay between the germline ends. The germline V gene encodes CDR1 SEHNR and CDR2 FQNEAQ (reference sequence). The CDR3 spans 13 residues.

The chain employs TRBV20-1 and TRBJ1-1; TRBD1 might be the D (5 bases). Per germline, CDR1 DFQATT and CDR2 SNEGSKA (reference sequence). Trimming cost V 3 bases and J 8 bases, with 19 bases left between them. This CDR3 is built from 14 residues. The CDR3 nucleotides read TGCAGTGCTAGTCTCGACAGTGTATCAAAAGAAGCTTTCTTT. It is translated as CSASLDSVSKEAFF.

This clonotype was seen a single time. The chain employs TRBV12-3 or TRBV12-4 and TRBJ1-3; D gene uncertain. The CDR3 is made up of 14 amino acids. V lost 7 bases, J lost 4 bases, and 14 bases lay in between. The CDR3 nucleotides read TGTGCCAGCATGGCCGCCGGTTCGGGAAACACCATATATTTT. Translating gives CASMAAGSGNTIYF.

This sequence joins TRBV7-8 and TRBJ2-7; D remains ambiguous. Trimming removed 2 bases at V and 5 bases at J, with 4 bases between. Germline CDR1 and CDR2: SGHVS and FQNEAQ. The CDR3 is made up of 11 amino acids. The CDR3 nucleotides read TGTGCCAGCAGCTTAAGCAACGAGCAGTACTTC. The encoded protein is CASSLSNEQYF.

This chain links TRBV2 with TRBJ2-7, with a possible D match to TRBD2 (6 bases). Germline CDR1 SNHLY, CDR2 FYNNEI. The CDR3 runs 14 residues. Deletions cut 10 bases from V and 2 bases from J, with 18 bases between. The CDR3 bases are TGTGCCATCAGCACCCGGGACTGGACCTACGAGCAGTACTTC. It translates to CAISTRDWTYEQYF. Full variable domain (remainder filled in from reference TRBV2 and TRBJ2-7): EPEVTQTPSHQVTQMGQEVILRCVPISNHLYFYWYRQILGQKVEFLVSFYNNEISEKSEIFDDQFSVERPDGSNFTLKIRSTKLEDSAMYFCAISTRDWTYEQYFGPGTRLTVT.

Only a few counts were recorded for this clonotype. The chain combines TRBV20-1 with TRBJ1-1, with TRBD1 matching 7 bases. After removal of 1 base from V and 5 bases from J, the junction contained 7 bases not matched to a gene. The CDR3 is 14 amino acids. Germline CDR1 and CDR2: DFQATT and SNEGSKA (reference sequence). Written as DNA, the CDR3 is TGCAGTGCTAGAGTGGAGGGGGCAGGGACTGAAGCTTTCTTT. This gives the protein CSARVEGAGTEAFF.

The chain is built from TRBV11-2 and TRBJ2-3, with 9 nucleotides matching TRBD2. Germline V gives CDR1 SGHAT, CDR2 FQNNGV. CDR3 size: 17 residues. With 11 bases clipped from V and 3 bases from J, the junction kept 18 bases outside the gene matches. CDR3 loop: CAFHPGVAGVRTDTQYF. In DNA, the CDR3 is TGTGCCTTTCACCCAGGGGTAGCGGGGGTTAGGACAGATACGCAGTATTTT.

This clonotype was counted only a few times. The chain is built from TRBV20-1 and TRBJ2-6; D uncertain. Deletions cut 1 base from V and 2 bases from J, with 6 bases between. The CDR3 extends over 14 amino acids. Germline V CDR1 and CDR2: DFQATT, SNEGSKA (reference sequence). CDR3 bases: TGCAGTGCTAGAGGGGTGGCTGGGGCCAACGTCCTGACTTTC. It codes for CSARGVAGANVLTF.

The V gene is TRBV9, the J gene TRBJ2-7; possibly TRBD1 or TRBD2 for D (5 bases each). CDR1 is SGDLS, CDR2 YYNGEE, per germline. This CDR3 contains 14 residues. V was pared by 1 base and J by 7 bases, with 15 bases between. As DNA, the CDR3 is TGTGCCAGCAGCGTATACCGGGACCCAGGGGAGCAGTACTTC. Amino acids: CASSVYRDPGEQYF.

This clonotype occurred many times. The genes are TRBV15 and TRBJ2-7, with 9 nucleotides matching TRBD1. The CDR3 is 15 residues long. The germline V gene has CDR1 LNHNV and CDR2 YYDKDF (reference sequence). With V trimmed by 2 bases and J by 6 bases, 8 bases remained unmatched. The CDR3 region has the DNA TGTGCCACCAGCAGAAGTCCCGGGACAGGGTTCGAGCAGTACTTC. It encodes CATSRSPGTGFEQYF.

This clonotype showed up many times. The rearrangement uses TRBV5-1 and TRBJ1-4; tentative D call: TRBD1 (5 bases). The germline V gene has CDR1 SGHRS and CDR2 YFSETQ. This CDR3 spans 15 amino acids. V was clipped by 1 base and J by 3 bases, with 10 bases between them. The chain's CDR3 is CASSLWGESNEKLFF. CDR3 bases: TGCGCCAGCAGCTTGTGGGGGGAGTCTAATGAAAAACTGTTTTTT.